The 2 T cell receptor beta chains reported below all come from one sample, sequenced in a study of blood T cell repertoires in COVID-19. Repertoires were generated with immunoSEQ multiplex PCR, while TCRdb's copy carries only in-frame clones and drops some. Among some 410,000 clones, roughly 90% were seen once, and the ten largest hold approximately 1%. The sample was PBMCs or T cells enriched from blood (not recorded which). The receptors come from a woman aged 25 to 39 with acute COVID-19.

The rearrangement joins TRBV30 to TRBJ2-7, with TRBD1 matching 7 bases. This CDR3 region has 17 residues. Germline V gene sequence: CDR1 GTSNPN, CDR2 SVGIG (reference sequence). V dropped 7 bases and J dropped 5; count of bases not matched to a gene: 23. The CDR3, as DNA: TGTGCCTATGCGATCCAGACAGGCTACAGACAGGGCCACGAGCAGTACTTC. Translating it yields CAYAIQTGYRQGHEQYF.

This chain uses TRBV6-2 or TRBV6-3 with TRBJ2-1, with D unresolved. The CDR3 covers 14 residues. V dropped 2 bases and J dropped 0 bases, with 5 bases sitting between them. CDR1 and CDR2 from the germline V gene are MNHEY and SVGEGT. The CDR3 DNA reads TGTGCCAGCAGTTACGAGGCCTCCTACAATGAGCAGTTCTTC. Protein sequence: CASSYEASYNEQFF.